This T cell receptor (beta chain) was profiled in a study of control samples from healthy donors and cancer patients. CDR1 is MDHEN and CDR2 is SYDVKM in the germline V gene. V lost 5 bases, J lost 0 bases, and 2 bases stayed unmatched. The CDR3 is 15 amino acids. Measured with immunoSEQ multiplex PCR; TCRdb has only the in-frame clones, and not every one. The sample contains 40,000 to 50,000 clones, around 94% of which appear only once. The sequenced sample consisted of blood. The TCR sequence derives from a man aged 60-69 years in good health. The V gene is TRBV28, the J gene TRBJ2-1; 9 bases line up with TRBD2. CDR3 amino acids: CASSPSGNSYNEQFF. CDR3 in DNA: TGTGCCAGCAGTCCTAGCGGGAACTCCTACAATGAGCAGTTCTTC.